The 21 T cell receptor beta chains below were found in one sample sequenced in a study of blood T cells in healthy people across ages. Together with a sample-barcoded 5' primer, a J-beta primer mix was included in a second PCR lasting roughly 6 to 12 cycles. Each CDR3 protein is one row after TCRdb ran MiXCR on the 5' RACE reads. The sample carries about 930,000 distinct CDR3 sequences, about 28% recorded once. These records were also assigned to another study, of T cells of mothers and their children.

What was sequenced was blood. These receptor sequences come from a woman aged 40 to 50 in good health.

This clonotype was observed a few times. The CDR3 DNA sequence: TGTGCCAGCAGTAAACGTACTGACTGGCTGCCTACAGATACGCAGTATTTT. This gives the protein CASSKRTDWLPTDTQYF. The V call is TRBV12-3 or TRBV12-4, the J call TRBJ2-3; D is unresolved. There are 17 residues in the CDR3. V was trimmed by 5 bases and J by 3 bases, leaving 21 bases between them.

This clonotype appeared a few times. The chain carries TRBV14 and TRBJ2-1, with D perhaps TRBD1 (6 bases). Germline CDR1 is SGHDN and CDR2 is FVKESK. The CDR3 length is 16 residues. V shed 0 bases and J shed 8 bases, with 17 bases lying between them. The CDR3, as DNA: TGTGCCAGCAGCCAAGATCTAAGACAGGAGGTCTATGAGCAGTTCTTC. It translates to CASSQDLRQEVYEQFF.

This clonotype was counted only a few times. The J gene is TRBJ2-7, the V gene TRBV28; maybe TRBD1 (6 bases). The V and J ends lost 7 bases and 4 bases respectively, with 17 bases between them. The CDR3 runs 14 residues. CDR1 and CDR2 from the germline V gene are MDHEN and SYDVKM. CDR3 nucleotide sequence: TGTGCCAGCATTATGACAGGAATGGGTTACGAGCAGTACTTC. It is translated as CASIMTGMGYEQYF.

The V gene is TRBV7-2, the J gene TRBJ1-2, with 7 bases that match TRBD1. Germline V gene sequence: CDR1 SGHTA, CDR2 FQGNSA. V gave up 3 bases and J gave up 7 bases; unmatched junction bases: 8. This CDR3 contains 14 residues. For the CDR3, the DNA is TGTGCCAGCAGCTTCCGTAACAGGGGCATTGGCTACACCTTC. This translates into CASSFRNRGIGYTF.

The sample holds a few counts of this clonotype. Here the CDR3 DNA reads TGTGCCATCAGTGACAGGGCTAATAATGAAAAACTGTTTTTT. It yields the protein CAISDRANNEKLFF. V and J are TRBV10-3 and TRBJ1-4; weak D call: TRBD1 (5 bases). Germline V gene lookup returns CDR1 ENHRY and CDR2 SYGVKD. The length of the CDR3 is 14 residues. Trimming cost V 3 bases and J 4 bases, with 9 bases left between them.

The CDR3 coding sequence is TGTGCCAGCAGCAAAGCAAGGGGACAGGGGACTCATCAAGAGACCCAGTACTTC. As protein: CASSKARGQGTHQETQYF. The chain uses TRBV21-1 and TRBJ2-5; TRBD1 is the table's D call, not checked against the DNA. TRBV21-1 is a recognized pseudogene. CDR3 length: 18 amino acids.

This clonotype has at least ten counts. V is TRBV27 and J is TRBJ2-7; 10 positions match TRBD1. The ends lost 8 bases at V and 2 bases at J; junction bases unmatched: 9. The CDR3 runs 15 residues. CDR1 is MNHEY, CDR2 SMNVEV, per germline (reference sequence). The CDR3 DNA sequence: TGTGCCAGCGCGGCCTCCGGGACAGGGGCCTACGAGCAGTACTTC. Amino acid sequence: CASAASGTGAYEQYF.

This chain links TRBV29-1 with TRBJ2-5, with D maybe TRBD1 (9 bases). The CDR3 contains 14 residues. V lost 6 bases and J 2 bases, leaving 16 bases between the germline ends. Germline lookup yields CDR1 SQVTM and CDR2 ANQGSEA. The CDR3 nucleotides read TGCAGCGTCGGGAGGGGACAGGGACAAGAGACCCAGTACTTC. Its translation: CSVGRGQGQETQYF.

V is TRBV5-1 and J is TRBJ1-1; 10 bases agree with TRBD1. Germline V lookup: CDR1 SGHRS, CDR2 YFSETQ. J lost 11 bases, V lost 5 bases, and 6 bases had no gene match. The CDR3 is made up of 12 amino acids. The CDR3 bases are TGCGCCAGCAGACCGGGACAGGGGCTGGCTTTCTTT. It is translated as CASRPGQGLAFF.

This clonotype was recorded many times. V is TRBV20-1 and J is TRBJ2-3; 8 bases match TRBD2. Per the germline V gene, CDR1 is DFQATT and CDR2 is SNEGSKA (reference sequence). J was trimmed by 0 bases and V by 5 bases; bases with no gene match: 13. The CDR3 is 17 amino acids. The CDR3 is CSAFSSYSGVSTDTQYF. The CDR3 nucleotides are TGCAGTGCTTTTTCATCTTATAGCGGGGTTAGCACAGATACGCAGTATTTT.

At least ten counts were recorded for this clonotype. This sequence joins TRBV20-1 and TRBJ2-4; unclear D gene. The CDR3 has 11 residues. In germline, CDR1 is DFQATT, CDR2 SNEGSKA (reference sequence). V was trimmed by 5 bases and J by 0 bases, leaving 2 bases between them. The CDR3: CSALAKNIQYF. For the CDR3, the DNA is TGCAGTGCTTTAGCCAAAAACATTCAGTACTTC.

Turning to this clonotype: The germline gene is not matched at one end of the junction; a read error may be the cause. The chain joins TRBV4-1 to TRBJ2-1, with D possibly TRBD1 on 6 matching bases. Germline CDR1 reads MGHRA; CDR2 reads YSYEKL. This CDR3 region has 21 residues. CDR3 loop: CANSQDKTRRGLYLSYNGQFF. CDR3 in DNA: TGCGCCAACAGCCAAGATAAAACCCGCAGGGGTCTCTACCTCTCCTACAATGGGCAGTTCTTC.

V and J are TRBV12-3 or TRBV12-4 and TRBJ1-4; tentatively, D is TRBD1 (5 bases). This CDR3 has 14 amino acids. With 4 bases removed from V and 7 bases from J, the gap between germline ends came to 13 bases. The CDR3 nucleotides read TGTGCCAGCAGTTCCGGTGTCAGGGTTGAAAAACTGTTTTTT. This codes for CASSSGVRVEKLFF.

This clonotype has ten or more counts. The V and J genes are TRBV12-3 or TRBV12-4 and TRBJ1-2; 7 bases map to TRBD1. V shed 5 bases, J shed 3 bases, and the junction held 9 bases outside the gene matches. The CDR3 sequence is 15 residues long. In nucleotides, the CDR3 is TGTGCCAGCAGTGCACAGGGGCGGAGGGACTATGGCTACACCTTC. Encoded protein: CASSAQGRRDYGYTF.

As for this clonotype: No conserved phenylalanine or tryptophan is present at the end of the CDR3, so a read error is the likely explanation. V usage is TRBV28 and J usage is TRBJ2-7; D uncertain. Trimming pared 8 bases from V and 4 bases from J, leaving 6 bases between. The CDR3 totals 10 residues. CDR1 is MDHEN, CDR2 SYDVKM, per germline. The CDR3 DNA is TGTGCCAGCGGTAGTTACGAGCAGTACTGC. It yields the protein CASGSYEQYC.

This clonotype was detected ten times or more. The rearrangement uses TRBV20-1 and TRBJ2-5, with D possibly TRBD1 on 5 matching bases. The V end lost 3 bases, the J end lost 2 bases, and 16 bases lay between the germline ends. The CDR3 loop spans 15 amino acids. CDR1 is DFQATT and CDR2 is SNEGSKA in the germline V gene (reference sequence). DNA of the CDR3: TGCAGTGCTAGCGAGGACACTAAATCACAAGAGACCCAGTACTTC. Translated: CSASEDTKSQETQYF.

There are many counts of this clonotype. J is TRBJ1-2 and V is TRBV29-1; TRBD1 agrees at 9 bases. The germline gives CDR1 SQVTM, CDR2 ANQGSEA. CDR3 length: 13 residues. V was clipped by 0 bases and J by 9 bases; unmatched bases: 5. The CDR3 loop is CSVEEGQGNRYTF. The CDR3 coding sequence is TGCAGCGTTGAAGAGGGACAGGGTAACCGCTACACCTTC.

This sequence joins TRBV3-1 and TRBJ2-5; D not certain. Germline CDR1 LGHDT, CDR2 YNNKEL (reference sequence). V was clipped by 2 bases and J by 11 bases, with 21 bases between them. This CDR3 has 15 amino acids. CDR3 amino acids: CASSQRLSGWNEQYF. CDR3 bases: TGTGCCAGCAGCCAACGGCTCTCGGGTTGGAATGAGCAGTACTTC.

This chain uses TRBV7-9 with TRBJ2-2, with 8 positions matching TRBD1. Germline V CDR1 and CDR2: SEHNR, FQNEAQ (reference sequence). The J segment lost 3 bases and the V segment lost 5 bases, leaving 5 bases of the junction unmatched. The CDR3 is 15 amino acids. CDR3 coding DNA: TGTGCCAGCAGCCCAACGGGACAGGACACCGGGGAGCTGTTTTTT. It specifies CASSPTGQDTGELFF.

This clonotype was seen a handful of times. The chain employs TRBV7-9 and TRBJ1-2; D is uncertain. The CDR3 length is 12 residues. Germline V gene lookup returns CDR1 SEHNR and CDR2 FQNEAQ (reference sequence). Between the trimmed V and J ends, which lost 3 bases and 4 bases, there was a span of 6 bases. The CDR3 reads CASSFRIYGYTF. The CDR3 bases are TGTGCCAGCAGCTTTCGTATCTATGGCTACACCTTC. Full variable domain (outside the CDR3, taken from reference TRBV7-9 and TRBJ1-2): DTGVSQNPRHKITKRGQNVTFRCDPISEHNRLYWYRQTLGQGPEFLTYFQNEAQLEKSRLLSDRFSAERPKGSFSTLEIQRTEQGDSAMYLCASSFRIYGYTFGSGTRLTVV.

Regarding this clonotype: This clone may be a read error of a much larger clone one base away. The rearrangement links TRBV7-2 to TRBJ2-7; D not resolved. CDR1 and CDR2 (germline): SGHTA, FQGNSA. V was cut by 4 bases and J by 0 bases, with 13 bases left in between. The CDR3 has 15 amino acids. The CDR3 coding sequence is TGTGCCAGCAGCTCCTCTTGGACGGACTCCTACGAGCAGTACTTC. Amino acids: CASSSSWTDSYEQYF.